The clone carrying this T cell receptor beta chain has only a few counts. The target antigen is unknown. TCRdb processed the PCR reads anew with MiXCR; each CDR3 protein has one entry. The profile shows under 600,000 distinct CDR3 sequences, around a fifth of them singletons. The data were taken from a study of molecular identifiers for immune sequencing clone quantification. Study findings and constraints: Over 99% of effector molecules, yet under 1% of naive-cell molecules, were held by clones above 20 RNA copies.

This CDR3 spans 18 amino acids. V dropped 4 bases and J dropped 0; count of bases not matched to a gene: 11. J is TRBJ2-7 and V is TRBV23-1; 11 bases fit TRBD2. TRBV23-1 is designated an ORF whose function remains uncertain. The clonotype originates from a human donor in good health. Some libraries in this study had Jurkat cell RNA spiked in. What was sequenced was naive CD8+ T cells from blood, with Jurkat cell RNA spiked in. Subset specified: FACS-sorted CD8+CD4-CCR7+CD45RA+ naive T cells. As DNA, the CDR3 is TGCGCCAGCAGTCCCTTAGGTTTGACTAGCGGGAACTCCTACGAGCAGTACTTC. It encodes CASSPLGLTSGNSYEQYF.